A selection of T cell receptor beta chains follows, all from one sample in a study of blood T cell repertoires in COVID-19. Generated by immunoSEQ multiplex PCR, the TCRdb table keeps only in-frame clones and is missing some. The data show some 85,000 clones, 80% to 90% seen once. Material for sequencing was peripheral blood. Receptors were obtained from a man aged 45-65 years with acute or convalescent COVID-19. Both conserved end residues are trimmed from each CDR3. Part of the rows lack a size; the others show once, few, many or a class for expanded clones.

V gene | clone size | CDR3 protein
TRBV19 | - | ASSYRGYEQY
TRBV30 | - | AWKAGADTQY
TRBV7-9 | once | ASSETTGGRTDTQY
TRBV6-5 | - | ASGYGQGGNQPQH
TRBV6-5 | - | ASRGQGGDTEAF
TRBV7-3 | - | ASSLTSVVTGELF
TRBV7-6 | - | ASSLGVHSSGANVLT
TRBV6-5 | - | ASSLGVGEQF
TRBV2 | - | ATGLASETQY
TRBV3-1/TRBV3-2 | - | ASSQTRHNQPQH
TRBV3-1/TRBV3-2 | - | ASSQSGPGYFTEAF
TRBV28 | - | ASSFLGRGAF
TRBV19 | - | ASSMTGGGENGYT
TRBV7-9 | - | ASSLLQGASPTLH
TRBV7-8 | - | ASTPRIRGGNTEAF
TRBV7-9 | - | ASSSDRDGYT
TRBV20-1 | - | SASSVNTGELF
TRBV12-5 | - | ASSSDRPNSPLH
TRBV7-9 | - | ASSSYTNTEAF